This note documents a single T cell receptor beta chain sequence. Its cognate antigen is unknown. The data stem from a study of regulatory T cells in long-lasting Graves disease. Looking at the study overall: Graves' disease counted as persistent after over 5 years of antithyroid drugs with positive TSH receptor antibodies. Study outcomes and limitations: There was favoring of TRBV28, TRBJ1-2 and TRBJ2-5 in persistent disease.

Germline values: CDR1 MNHEY, CDR2 SMNVEV (reference sequence). This CDR3 contains 14 residues. The germline V and J ends were trimmed by 7 bases and 2 bases, with 15 bases remaining between them. Regarding time point: persistent/refractory GD, antithyroid drugs over 5 years with positive TRAb. There was RNA extracted from PBMCs, and the TCR library was made from it. Clinicians diagnosed Graves' disease using American Thyroid Association guidelines. According to the study, TCR beta libraries were built with iRepertoire HTBI primers and CDR3-region Arm-PCR. One entry per CDR3 protein results from TCRdb running MiXCR on the multiplex PCR reads. In the table there are 350,000 to 500,000 distinct CDR3 sequences, 21% of which are singletons.

This chain links TRBV27 with TRBJ2-7, with D maybe TRBD1 (5 bases). Source: peripheral blood mononuclear cells (PBMCs), taken when the disease was refractory, from a patient treated with antithyroid drugs. This TCR came from a female donor with Graves disease. CDR3 in amino acids: CASTSQGAAYEQYF. CDR3 DNA: TGTGCCAGCACCTCCCAAGGGGCCGCCTACGAGCAGTACTTC.